This T cell receptor (beta chain) was observed in a study of patients and donors after allogeneic stem cell transplantation. TCRdb re-called the RT-PCR reads with MiXCR, one entry per CDR3 protein. The data contain a few thousand distinct CDR3 sequences, around 8.4% of them singletons. With 7 bases clipped from V and 5 bases from J, the junction kept 5 bases outside the gene matches. Germline V CDR1 and CDR2: MNHEY, SVGEGT. The CDR3 is 13 residues long. The origin of this receptor is a human donor who was either an allogeneic HSCT recipient or a stem cell or donor lymphocyte infusion donor (not recorded which). It is not recorded whose cells these are; they may come from a transplant donor. The sample was blood, either unsorted or a sorted T cell fraction (not recorded which). V usage is TRBV6-2 or TRBV6-3 and J usage is TRBJ2-5, with 9 bases aligning to TRBD2. The DNA of the CDR3 is TGTGCCAGCAAGCCTAGCGGGACCGAGACCCAGTACTTC. It codes for CASKPSGTETQYF.